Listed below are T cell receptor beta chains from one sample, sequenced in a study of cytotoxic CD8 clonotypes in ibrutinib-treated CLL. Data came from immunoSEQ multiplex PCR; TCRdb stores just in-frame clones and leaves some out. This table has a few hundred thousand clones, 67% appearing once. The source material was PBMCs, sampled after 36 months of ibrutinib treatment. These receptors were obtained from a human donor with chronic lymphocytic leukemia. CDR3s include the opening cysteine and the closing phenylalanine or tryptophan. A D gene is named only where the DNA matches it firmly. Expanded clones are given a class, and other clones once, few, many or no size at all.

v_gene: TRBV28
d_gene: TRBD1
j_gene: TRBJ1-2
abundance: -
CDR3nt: TGTGCCAGCGGGGGGACAGCGACTTTTAACTATGGCTACACCTTC
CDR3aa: CASGGTATFNYGYTF

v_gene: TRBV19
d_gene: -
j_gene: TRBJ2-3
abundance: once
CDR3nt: TGTGCCAGTAGTGAAACTCTGCGGACGCAGTATTTT
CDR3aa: CASSETLRTQYF

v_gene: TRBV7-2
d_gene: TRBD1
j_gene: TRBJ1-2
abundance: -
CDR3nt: TGTGCCAGCAGCAAACCCGGGACAGGGACTGCATATGGCTACACCTTC
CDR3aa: CASSKPGTGTAYGYTF

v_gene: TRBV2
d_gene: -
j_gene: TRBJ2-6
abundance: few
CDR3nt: TGTGCCAGCAGTGAAGTCCGGGACGGCTACTCTGGGGCCAACGTCCTGACTTTC
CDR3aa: CASSEVRDGYSGANVLTF

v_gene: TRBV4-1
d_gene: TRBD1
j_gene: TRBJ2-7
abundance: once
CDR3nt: TGCGCCAGCAGCCATCGGGACAGCTCCTACGAGCAGTACTTC
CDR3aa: CASSHRDSSYEQYF

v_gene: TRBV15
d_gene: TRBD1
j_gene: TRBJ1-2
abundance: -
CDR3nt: TGTGCCACCAGCAGAGCCACAGGGGGCTACTATGGCTACACCTTC
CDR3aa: CATSRATGGYYGYTF

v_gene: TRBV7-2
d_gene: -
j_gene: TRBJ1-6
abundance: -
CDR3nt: TGTGCCAGCAGCTTAGTGGGACGGGGGAATTCACCCCTCCACTTT
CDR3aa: CASSLVGRGNSPLHF

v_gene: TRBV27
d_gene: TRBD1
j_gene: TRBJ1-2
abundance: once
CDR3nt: TGTGCCAGCAGTGCGACAGGGGGCGCAGGGTATGGCTACACCTTC
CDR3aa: CASSATGGAGYGYTF

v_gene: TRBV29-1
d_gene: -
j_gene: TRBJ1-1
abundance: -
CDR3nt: TGCAGCGTTGAAACCCAGACGGGGATAGCTTTCTTT
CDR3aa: CSVETQTGIAFF

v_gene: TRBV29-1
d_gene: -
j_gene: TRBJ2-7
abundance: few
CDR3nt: TGCAGCGTTGTAGGGATAAACTCCTACGAGCAGTACTTC
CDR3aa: CSVVGINSYEQYF

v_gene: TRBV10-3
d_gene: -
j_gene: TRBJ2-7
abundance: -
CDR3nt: TGTGCCATCAGTGAGTCGGAGGGGGACGAGCAGTACTTC
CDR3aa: CAISESEGDEQYF

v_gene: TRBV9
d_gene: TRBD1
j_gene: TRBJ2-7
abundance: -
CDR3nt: TGTGCCAGCAGCCCGCGGACAGGGGAACTCTACGAGCAGTACTTC
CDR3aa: CASSPRTGELYEQYF

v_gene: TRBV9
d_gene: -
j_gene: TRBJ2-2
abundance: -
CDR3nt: TGTGCCAGCAGCGTAGTGACGAACACCGGGGAGCTGTTTTTT
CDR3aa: CASSVVTNTGELFF

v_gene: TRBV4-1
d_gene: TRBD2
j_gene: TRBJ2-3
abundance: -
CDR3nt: TGCGCCAGCAGCCAAGATTTAGGACTAGCGGGAGGGGACCCCACAGATACGCAGTATTTT
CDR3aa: CASSQDLGLAGGDPTDTQYF

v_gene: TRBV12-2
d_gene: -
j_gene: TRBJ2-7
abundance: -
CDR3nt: TGTGCAAGTCGCTTCCCCTTCAAGGGACAGAAGACCCCCTACGAGCAGTACTTC
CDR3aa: CASRFPFKGQKTPYEQYF

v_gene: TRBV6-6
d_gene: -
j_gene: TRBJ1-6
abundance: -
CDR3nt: TGTGCCAGCAGTTACTCGGACTCCTATAATTCACCCCTCCACTTT
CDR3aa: CASSYSDSYNSPLHF

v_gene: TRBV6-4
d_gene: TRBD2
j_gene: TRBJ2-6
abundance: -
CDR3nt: TGTGCCAGCTCGCGGGGGGGATTAAGCTCTGGGGCCAACGTCCTGACTTTC
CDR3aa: CASSRGGLSSGANVLTF

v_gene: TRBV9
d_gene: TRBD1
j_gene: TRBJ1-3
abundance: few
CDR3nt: TGTGCCAGCAGCGTGAGGGACAGGGCCCCCTCTGGAAACACCATATATTTT
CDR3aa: CASSVRDRAPSGNTIYF

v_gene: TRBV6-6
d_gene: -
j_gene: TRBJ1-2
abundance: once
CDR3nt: TGTGCCAGCAGTTTCCGCGAACCTCTATATGGCTACACCTTC
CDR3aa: CASSFREPLYGYTF

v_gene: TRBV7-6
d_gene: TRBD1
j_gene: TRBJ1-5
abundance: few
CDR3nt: TGTGCCAGCAGCGACAGGGTAGGCGGGCAGCCCCAGCATTTT
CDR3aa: CASSDRVGGQPQHF

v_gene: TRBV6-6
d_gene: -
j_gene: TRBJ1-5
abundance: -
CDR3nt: TGTGCCAGCAGTTACGAGGGGGGGGTTTGGCAGCCCCAGCATTTT
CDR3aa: CASSYEGGVWQPQHF

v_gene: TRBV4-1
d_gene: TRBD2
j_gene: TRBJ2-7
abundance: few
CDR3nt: TGCGCCAGCAGCCAGGGATATCGAGTCCCGGGACTAGCGGGGGGGCCTCGCGAGCAGTACTTC
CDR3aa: CASSQGYRVPGLAGGPREQYF

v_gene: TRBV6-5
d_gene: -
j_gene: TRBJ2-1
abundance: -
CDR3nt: TGTGCCAGCAGTTATGCGGGACTCGAGCAGTTCTTC
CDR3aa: CASSYAGLEQFF

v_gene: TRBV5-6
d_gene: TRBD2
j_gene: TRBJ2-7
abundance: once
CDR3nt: TGTGCCAGCAGCTCGCCGGGACTAGCGGGACCCTCTGCGGGGGAGCAGTACTTC
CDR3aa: CASSSPGLAGPSAGEQYF

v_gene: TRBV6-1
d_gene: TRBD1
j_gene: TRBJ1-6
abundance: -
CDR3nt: TGTGCCAGCAGTGAAGCAGGGACAGTCTATAATTCACCCCTCCACTTT
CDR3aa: CASSEAGTVYNSPLHF

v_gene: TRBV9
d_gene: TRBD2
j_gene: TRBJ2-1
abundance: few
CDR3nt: TGTGCCAGCAGCGTAGGACTAGCGGTTTACAATGAGCAGTTCTTC
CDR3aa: CASSVGLAVYNEQFF

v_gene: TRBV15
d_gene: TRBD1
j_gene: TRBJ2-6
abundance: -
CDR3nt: TGTGCCACCAGCAACAGGGGGATGGTATCTGGGGCCAACGTCCTGACTTTC
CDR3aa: CATSNRGMVSGANVLTF

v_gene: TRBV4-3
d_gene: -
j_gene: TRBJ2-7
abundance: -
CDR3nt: TGCGCCAGCAGCCAAGAAGGGGGGCTAGGCGAGCAGTACTTC
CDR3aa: CASSQEGGLGEQYF

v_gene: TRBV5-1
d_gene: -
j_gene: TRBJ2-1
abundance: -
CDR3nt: TGCGCCAGCATTGGTGGGCTGAATGAGCAGTTCTTC
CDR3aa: CASIGGLNEQFF